Below, 25 T cell receptor beta chains from the same sample are listed, as sequenced in a study of CD8 T cells in Susac syndrome. Random hexamers were used to reverse transcribe an amount of about 0.5 to 1 ug RNA. MiXCR, run by TCRdb on the immunoSEQ multiplex PCR reads, gives a single entry per CDR3 protein. This sample yields about 110,000 distinct CDR3 sequences, of which roughly 95% are seen a single time; under 0.1% belongs to the top ten. Specimen: CD4+ T cells from PBMCs. These receptors originate from a human donor in good health.

V gene TRBV3-1 combines with J gene TRBJ1-6; 7 nucleotides line up with TRBD1. CDR1 LGHDT and CDR2 YNNKEL come from the germline V gene (reference sequence). The CDR3 length is 16 residues. With V trimmed by 0 bases and J by 9 bases, 8 bases remained unmatched. The CDR3: CASSQESPGQFSPLHF. In DNA, the CDR3 is TGTGCCAGCAGCCAAGAGTCCCCGGGACAGTTTTCACCCCTCCACTTT.

V usage is TRBV23-1 and J usage is TRBJ2-5; 8 nucleotides align to TRBD1. TRBV23-1 is known as an ORF, though its function is uncertain. Trimming removed 3 bases from V and 9 bases from J; junction bases left unmatched: 15. The CDR3 runs to 16 residues. In nucleotides, the CDR3 is TGCGCCAGCAGTCACTTAGCGGACAGGGCCAGGAAGGCCCAGTACTTC. Encoded protein: CASSHLADRARKAQYF.

The rearrangement uses TRBV30 and TRBJ2-2, with 11 bases aligning to TRBD2. J lost 6 bases, V lost 3 bases, and 9 bases had no gene match. Germline V gene data show CDR1 as GTSNPN and CDR2 as SVGIG (reference sequence). The CDR3 is 16 amino acids. As DNA, the CDR3 is TGTGCCTGGAGCCCCCTAGCGGGGGGAAAGGCCGGGGAGCTGTTTTTT. The encoded protein is CAWSPLAGGKAGELFF. The full variable domain, its missing parts supplied by reference TRBV30 and TRBJ2-2, is SQTIHQWPATLVQPVGSPLSLECTVEGTSNPNLYWYRQAAGRGLQLLFYSVGIGQISSEVPQNLSASRPQDRQFILSSKKLLLSDSGFYLCAWSPLAGGKAGELFFGEGSRLTVL.

The chain has TRBV20-1 and TRBJ1-1; D is undetermined. Germline V gives CDR1 DFQATT, CDR2 SNEGSKA (reference sequence). Trimming pared 6 bases from V and 5 bases from J, leaving 16 bases between. This CDR3 is built from 13 residues. CDR3 protein: CSATSPSTTEAFF. The DNA of the CDR3 is TGCAGTGCCACCTCCCCTTCGACGACTGAAGCTTTCTTT.

The sample holds one count of this clonotype. The chain couples TRBV18 to TRBJ2-1, with 9 positions matching TRBD2. There are 16 residues in the CDR3. The V gene end was trimmed by 3 bases and the J gene end by 7 bases; junction bases not matched to a gene: 10. The germline V gene has CDR1 KGHSH and CDR2 LQKENI. In DNA, the CDR3 is TGTGCCAGCTCACCTAGTCAGCGGGAGGCCTGGAATGAGCAGTTCTTC. This codes for CASSPSQREAWNEQFF.

This chain connects TRBV30 to TRBJ1-2, with TRBD1 as a possible D gene (5 bases). This CDR3 region has 13 residues. Germline V gene data show CDR1 as GTSNPN and CDR2 as SVGIG (reference sequence). The ends were cut back, 4 bases at V and 4 bases at J, with 13 bases in the middle. CDR3 loop: CAWKPGLGYGYTF. The CDR3 nucleotides are TGTGCCTGGAAGCCAGGGCTTGGCTATGGCTACACCTTC.

The chain recombines TRBV3-1 with TRBJ1-2, with unresolved D. This CDR3 comprises 12 residues. The germline CDR1 and CDR2 sequences are LGHDT and YNNKEL (reference sequence). Trimming removed 3 bases from V and 8 bases from J, with 10 bases in between. The CDR3 sequence: CASSHRQGGYTF. The CDR3 DNA sequence: TGTGCCAGCAGCCACCGACAAGGAGGCTACACCTTC.

The chain is built from TRBV19 and TRBJ1-5; maybe TRBD1 (6 bases). This CDR3 contains 16 residues. Germline V gives CDR1 LNHDA, CDR2 SQIVND (reference sequence). The V end lost 3 bases, the J end lost 4 bases, and 16 bases lay between the germline ends. CDR3 coding DNA: TGTGCCAGTAGTATTATGTCCAGGGGTGGTAATCAGCCCCAGCATTTT. Amino acids: CASSIMSRGGNQPQHF.

This chain joins TRBV4-1 and TRBJ2-5; no definite D call. CDR1 MGHRA and CDR2 YSYEKL come from the germline V gene. V was trimmed by 0 bases and J by 5 bases, leaving 10 bases between them. The CDR3 has 14 amino acids. This chain's CDR3 is CASSQDETRETQYF. In nucleotides, the CDR3 is TGCGCCAGCAGCCAAGACGAAACCCGGGAGACCCAGTACTTC.

The chain employs TRBV5-1 and TRBJ2-6; a possible D gene is TRBD1 (5 bases). The ends were cut back, 0 bases at V and 12 bases at J, with 10 bases in the middle. The CDR3 contains 13 residues. Germline assignment: CDR1 SGHRS and CDR2 YFSETQ. CDR3 in amino acids: CASSLEGRGVLTF. DNA for the CDR3: TGCGCCAGCAGCTTGGAGGGTAGGGGCGTCCTGACTTTC.

The CDR3 spells CASSFLPGTGETQYF. CDR3 in DNA: TGTGCCAGCAGCTTCCTTCCCGGGACAGGGGAGACCCAGTACTTC. This chain connects TRBV7-3 to TRBJ2-5; TRBD1 agrees at 9 bases. With V trimmed by 3 bases and J by 5 bases, 7 bases remained unmatched. CDR3 size: 15 residues. Germline CDR1 reads SGHTA; CDR2 reads FQGTGA. Full variable domain (outside the CDR3, taken from reference TRBV7-3 and TRBJ2-5): GAGVSQTPSNKVTEKGKYVELRCDPISGHTALYWYRQSLGQGPEFLIYFQGTGAADDSGLPNDRFFAVRPEGSVSTLKIQRTERGDSAVYLCASSFLPGTGETQYFGPGTRLLVL.

This clonotype was counted a single time. The chain carries TRBV29-1 and TRBJ1-1; D uncertain. The CDR3 has 13 residues. The germline CDR1 and CDR2 sequences are SQVTM and ANQGSEA. The V end lost 6 bases, the J end lost 6 bases, and 17 bases lay between the germline ends. CDR3 coding DNA: TGCAGCGTCCTATCCGGGCCCCCACCTGAAGCTTTCTTT. It encodes CSVLSGPPPEAFF.

This chain joins TRBV14 and TRBJ2-3; no clear D. Looked up from germline, CDR1 is SGHDN and CDR2 is FVKESK. V lost 0 bases to trimming and J lost 10 bases, with 11 bases between them. The CDR3 consists of 13 residues. CDR3 nucleotides: TGTGCCAGCAGCCAAGAGGGGATGACGGCGCAGTATTTT. Translating gives CASSQEGMTAQYF. The full variable domain, with the rest looked up from reference TRBV14 and TRBJ2-3, is EAGVTQFPSHSVIEKGQTVTLRCDPISGHDNLYWYRRVMGKEIKFLLHFVKESKQDESGMPNNRFLAERTGGTYSTLKVQPAELEDSGVYFCASSQEGMTAQYFGPGTRLTVL.

The chain links TRBV9 to TRBJ1-2; the D is unclear. CDR1 and CDR2 from the germline V gene are SGDLS and YYNGEE. The CDR3 runs to 15 residues. Trimming removed 0 bases at V and 0 bases at J, with 9 bases between. This chain's CDR3 is CASSVAGSSNYGYTF. CDR3 coding DNA: TGTGCCAGCAGCGTAGCGGGCAGTTCTAACTATGGCTACACCTTC.

The V call is TRBV9, the J call TRBJ2-5, with TRBD2 identical over 13 bases. The CDR3 contains 16 residues. CDR1 SGDLS and CDR2 YYNGEE come from the germline V gene. V lost 4 bases and J lost 2; bases outside the gene matches: 5. CDR3 coding DNA: TGTGCCAGCAGCATGGGACTAGCGGGGAGACAAGAGACCCAGTACTTC. Translation: CASSMGLAGRQETQYF. Looking up the rest from reference TRBV9 and TRBJ2-5 gives the full variable domain: DSGVTQTPKHLITATGQRVTLRCSPRSGDLSVYWYQQSLDQGLQFLIQYYNGEERAKGNILERFSAQQFPDLHSELNLSSLELGDSALYFCASSMGLAGRQETQYFGPGTRLLVL.

This clonotype was counted once. The chain combines TRBV27 with TRBJ2-7; TRBD2 matches 12 bases. Losses at the gene ends were 4 bases for V and 1 base for J; bases not matched to a gene: 11. This CDR3 contains 18 residues. The V gene's germline CDR1 is MNHEY and CDR2 SMNVEV (reference sequence). DNA for the CDR3: TGTGCCAGCAGTTGGAAGCCGTCGGGACTAGCGGGTTCCTACGAGCAGTACTTC. Amino acid sequence: CASSWKPSGLAGSYEQYF.

The rearrangement uses TRBV3-1 and TRBJ2-3; D is possibly TRBD1 (6 bases). Trimming removed 3 bases from V and 5 bases from J, with 24 bases in between. The CDR3 loop spans 18 amino acids. In germline, CDR1 is LGHDT, CDR2 YNNKEL (reference sequence). As DNA, the CDR3 is TGTGCCAGCAGCCAGGGCTTTATATTTCTGGGGGCGCGAGATACGCAGTATTTT. Translation: CASSQGFIFLGARDTQYF.

This chain uses TRBV4-1 with TRBJ2-7, with 9 bases aligning to TRBD2. The germline CDR1 and CDR2 sequences are MGHRA and YSYEKL. This CDR3 is 16 amino acids long. The V segment lost 3 bases and the J segment 2 bases; nucleotides outside the gene matches: 8. This CDR3 is CASSQALAGLPYEQYF. The CDR3, as DNA: TGCGCCAGCAGCCAGGCTCTAGCGGGACTTCCCTACGAGCAGTACTTC.

The CDR3 DNA reads as TGTGCCTGGAGTGCAAGGGGGGGTCGGACAGATACGCAGTATTTT. As protein: CAWSARGGRTDTQYF. The V gene is TRBV30, the J gene TRBJ2-3; TRBD2 might be the D (7 bases). Trimming shortened V by 1 base and J by 3 bases, and 14 bases separated the two germline ends. This CDR3 has 15 residues. The V gene's germline CDR1 is GTSNPN and CDR2 SVGIG (reference sequence).

J is TRBJ2-7 and V is TRBV7-2, with D uncertain. Trimming cost V 1 base and J 2 bases, with 9 bases left between them. Germline V CDR1 and CDR2: SGHTA, FQGNSA. This CDR3 region has 14 residues. The CDR3 nucleotides are TGTGCCAGCAGCTTAGACGGTCCCACCTACGAGCAGTACTTC. Translating it yields CASSLDGPTYEQYF.

V and J are TRBV9 and TRBJ2-5, with 7 bases matching TRBD1. CDR1 is SGDLS, CDR2 YYNGEE, per germline. The ends lost 0 bases at V and 5 bases at J; junction bases unmatched: 4. This CDR3 comprises 14 residues. This CDR3 is CASSVDRGGETQYF. The DNA of the CDR3 is TGTGCCAGCAGCGTAGACAGGGGCGGGGAGACCCAGTACTTC.

The chain joins TRBV10-3 to TRBJ2-3; D is tentatively TRBD1 or TRBD2 (5 bases each). The germline V gene has CDR1 ENHRY and CDR2 SYGVKD. Trimming took 0 bases from V and 3 from J, leaving 10 bases between them. The CDR3 extends over 15 amino acids. The CDR3 protein is CAISESTGRTDTQYF. The CDR3 DNA is TGTGCCATCAGTGAGTCTACGGGGCGTACAGATACGCAGTATTTT.

The chain couples TRBV5-6 to TRBJ2-1, with D uncertain. Germline V CDR1 and CDR2: SGHDT, YYEEEE. The CDR3 has 12 amino acids. Trimming removed 3 bases at V and 7 bases at J, with 8 bases between. The CDR3, as DNA: TGTGCCAGCAGCTGGCTGAAGAATGAGCAGTTCTTC. This sequence encodes CASSWLKNEQFF.

The chain links TRBV6-5 to TRBJ1-4, with TRBD1 identical over 7 bases. There are 15 residues in the CDR3. Trimming took 0 bases from V and 6 from J; bases not matched to a gene: 4. Germline-derived CDR1 and CDR2 are MNHEY and SVGAGI. The CDR3 DNA is TGTGCCAGCAGTTACTCTGGGACAGCTGATGAAAAACTGTTTTTT. Its protein product is CASSYSGTADEKLFF.

CDR3 amino acids: CSVSVRRERSTDTQYF. DNA of the CDR3: TGCAGCGTTTCCGTGAGGCGGGAGCGGAGTACAGATACGCAGTATTTT. The chain carries TRBV29-1 and TRBJ2-3; 7 bases line up with TRBD2. The CDR3 sequence is 16 residues long. CDR1 and CDR2 from the germline V gene are SQVTM and ANQGSEA. V lost 5 bases and J lost 3; bases outside the gene matches: 14.